The text below deals with one T cell receptor (beta chain). The antigen it recognizes is unknown. Base qualities are not at hand, and no much larger clone is one base apart. These data are taken from a study of OX40 agonist ivuxolimab in advanced cancers. Background for the entire study: The costimulatory receptor OX40 (CD134) was targeted by ivuxolimab, a fully human IgG2 agonistic monoclonal antibody. Intravenous ivuxolimab was administered to patients every 2 weeks at six dose levels: 0.01, 0.1, 0.3, 1.5, 3 and 10 mg/kg. Among the approximately 50 dose-escalation patients, around 20 had hepatocellular carcinoma, 15 or so melanoma, 9 renal cell carcinoma and 9 head and neck cancer. A male proportion of under 85% and a mean age of around 60 years, ranging from about 20 to 79, were recorded for the dose-escalation cohort. Patients were allowed to have had prior anti-PD-1, anti-PD-L1 or anti-CTLA-4 therapy, and roughly two fifths of the dose-escalation patients had been treated with checkpoint inhibitors. Partial responses were achieved by three dose-escalation patients, of whom one had hepatocellular carcinoma and two had cutaneous melanoma. The purpose of peripheral TCRbeta sequencing was to test whether ivuxolimab changed TCR sequence diversity and led to clonal T-cell expansion. The paper describes the monotherapy dose-escalation part (N of about 54 patients) of the phase I trial of ivuxolimab. Results and caveats for the whole study, not just this receptor: Partial responders in the 0.1-3.0 mg/kg groups had among the lowest normalized peripheral clonal expansion, especially among CD8+ T cells. At doses of 0.1 to 3.0 mg/kg, clonal expansion of both CD4+ and CD8+ blood T cells was observed from baseline to week 6. The antigen specificity of the clonally expanded peripheral T cells was not determined. Low levels of normalized T-cell clonal expansion were also seen in some nonresponding patients. After ivuxolimab, CD8+ T cells had more expanded clones than CD4+ T cells on average.

For sequencing of the TCRbeta CDR3 region, genomic DNA was extracted from the sorted cells. TCRbeta CDR3 regions were sequenced using the immunoSEQ Assay. TCRdb carries this immuneACCESS record with in-frame sequences only. Its versions omit some clonotypes, under half of them owing to an unresolved V gene in the studies checked, with the rest unexplained. The sample table lists fewer than 50,000 clones, about 87% of them with a count of one. The ten largest clones add up to about a tenth of the sample. V trim: 1 base; J trim: 12 bases; unmatched bases: 6. Including the terminal cysteine and phenylalanine, the CDR3 comprises 13 residues. The kept DNA is CDR3 alone, 39 bases in frame from the first base. CDR1 and CDR2 were assigned from the germline V gene (reference sequence) as SEHNR and FQNEAQ. The trial excluded patients who had a history of autoimmune disease or who were on systemic immunosuppression. Peripheral blood for TCR sequencing was collected from all dose cohorts at baseline, on cycle 4 day 1, and on cycle 7 day 1. Samples were obtained from an open-label, multicenter, first-in-human phase I dose-escalation trial of ivuxolimab. Adults with locally advanced or metastatic melanoma, renal cell, hepatocellular, or head and neck squamous cell carcinoma were enrolled in the trial. Before TCR sequencing, CD4+ T cells and CD8+ T cells from peripheral blood were sorted into separate populations.

The starting material was CD4+ or CD8+ T cells sorted from blood, obtained in a trial of the OX40 agonist ivuxolimab. The chain employs TRBV7-9 and TRBJ2-7, with 10 central nucleotides matching TRBD2. The clonotype comes from an adult with an advanced solid tumor such as melanoma, head and neck, liver or kidney cancer. The CDR3 sequence is CASSLGLAGELYF. The nucleotide sequence is given as TGTGCCAGCAGCTTAGGGCTAGCGGGAGAACTGTACTTC.